Listed below are T cell receptor beta chains from one sample, sequenced in a study of identifying expanded T cells in peripheral blood. Sequencing used immunoSEQ multiplex PCR; TCRdb keeps in-frame clones, though not all of them. The sample has 84,000 or so clones, about 91% seen once; the top ten hold around 2.8%. The sample taken for sequencing was blood. These receptors were taken from a person aged 18 to 70 in good health. The CDR3 runs from the conserved cysteine through the conserved F or W. The D gene is left open where the match is weak. Where a row states a size, it is once, few, many or the class of an expanded clone; other rows omit it.

v_call	clone_size	d_call	j_call	cdr3_aa	cdr3_nt
TRBV28	NA	NA	TRBJ2-1	CASRANRFLNEQFF	TGTGCCAGTCGTGCCAACAGATTCCTAAATGAGCAGTTCTTC
TRBV4-2	NA	NA	TRBJ2-3	CASSGLLSLGTDTQYF	TGTGCCAGCAGCGGACTGCTGTCCCTTGGCACAGATACGCAGTATTTT
TRBV7-2	once	NA	TRBJ2-3	CASSLDGRRTDTQYF	TGTGCCAGCAGCTTAGATGGCAGACGCACAGATACGCAGTATTTT
TRBV6-6	NA	NA	TRBJ2-7	CASSPPLGEQYF	TGTGCCAGCAGTCCCCCTTTGGGGGAGCAGTACTTC
TRBV18	NA	TRBD1	TRBJ2-7	CASSPAQGAWEQYF	TGTGCCAGCTCCCCTGCACAGGGGGCATGGGAGCAGTACTTC
TRBV6-4	once	NA	TRBJ2-7	CASSDLLRYGICEQYF	TGTGCCAGCAGTGACCTCCTCAGGTACGGGATTTGCGAGCAGTACTTC
TRBV5-1	NA	NA	TRBJ2-3	CASSLLSLDTQYF	TGCGCCAGCAGCTTGTTATCGTTAGATACGCAGTATTTT
TRBV28	NA	NA	TRBJ1-3	CASSQGSGNTIYF	TGTGCCAGCAGCCAGGGGAGTGGAAACACCATATATTTT
TRBV10-3	NA	TRBD1	TRBJ2-7	CAISESVRGLYEQYF	TGTGCCATCAGTGAGTCTGTCAGGGGGCTCTACGAGCAGTACTTC
TRBV7-9	NA	NA	TRBJ2-3	CASSSSGNTDTQYF	TGTGCCAGCAGCTCATCCGGGAACACAGATACGCAGTATTTT
TRBV27	NA	TRBD1	TRBJ2-7	CASSPGGQGLNYEQYF	TGTGCCAGCAGTCCAGGTGGACAGGGGCTTAACTACGAGCAGTACTTC
TRBV21-1	NA	NA	TRBJ1-1	CASSLARTGGCTEAFF	TGTGCCAGCAGCCTCGCCCGGACAGGGGGATGCACTGAAGCTTTCTTT
TRBV6-6	NA	NA	TRBJ1-2	CASSRTGTDYGYTF	TGTGCCAGCAGCCGAACCGGGACGGACTATGGCTACACCTTC
TRBV6-1	NA	NA	TRBJ1-2	CASSEGGYTF	TGTGCCAGCAGTGAAGGGGGCTACACCTTC
TRBV9	NA	NA	TRBJ2-2	CASSRSVGNTGELFF	TGTGCCAGCAGTCGTAGCGTGGGGAACACCGGGGAGCTGTTTTTT
TRBV28	NA	NA	TRBJ1-1	CASSLGSGTEAFF	TGTGCCAGCAGTTTGGGCAGTGGTACTGAAGCTTTCTTT
TRBV6-1	NA	NA	TRBJ2-3	CASIRNWATDTQYF	TGTGCCAGCATCCGGAATTGGGCCACAGATACGCAGTATTTT
TRBV7-9	NA	TRBD2	TRBJ2-7	CASSAGDEQYF	TGTGCCAGCAGCGCGGGGGACGAGCAGTACTTC
TRBV10-3	NA	NA	TRBJ2-2	CAISEFYRAENTGELFF	TGTGCCATCAGTGAGTTCTATCGGGCAGAGAACACCGGGGAGCTGTTTTTT
TRBV19	once	NA	TRBJ2-2	CASSPMTAGGELFF	TGTGCCAGTAGCCCAATGACAGCTGGCGGGGAGCTGTTTTTT
TRBV7-9	few	TRBD1	TRBJ2-5	CASSLGTEEETQYF	TGTGCCAGCAGCCTCGGGACAGAGGAAGAGACCCAGTACTTC
TRBV11-2	NA	NA	TRBJ2-1	CASSPGGAGWNEQFF	TGTGCCAGCAGCCCCGGCGGGGCAGGGTGGAATGAGCAGTTCTTC
TRBV28	NA	TRBD1	TRBJ2-7	CASRIGQALYEQYF	TGTGCCAGCAGAATAGGACAGGCACTCTACGAGCAGTACTTC
TRBV6-5	NA	NA	TRBJ1-2	CASTPNSRDGYTF	TGTGCCAGCACCCCGAATAGCCGGGATGGCTACACCTTC
TRBV7-2	NA	TRBD2	TRBJ2-7	CASSLIAGDSSYEQYF	TGTGCCAGCAGCTTAATAGCGGGGGATTCCTCCTACGAGCAGTACTTC
TRBV13	NA	NA	TRBJ1-1	CASSLAPTTEAFF	TGTGCCAGCAGCTTAGCACCAACCACTGAAGCTTTCTTT
TRBV21-1	NA	NA	TRBJ2-7	CASSPGHPYEQYF	TGTGCCAGCAGCCCCGGACACCCCTACGAGCAGTACTTC
TRBV27	NA	TRBD1	TRBJ2-7	CASSITQGAIPYEQYF	TGTGCCAGCAGTATAACTCAGGGGGCGATCCCCTACGAGCAGTACTTC
TRBV9	NA	TRBD2	TRBJ2-1	CASSLAGLAGGNEQFF	TGTGCCAGCAGCCTAGCGGGGCTAGCGGGGGGTAATGAGCAGTTCTTC
TRBV28	NA	TRBD2	TRBJ2-1	CASSFRLAFNEQFF	TGTGCCAGCAGTTTCAGACTAGCGTTCAATGAGCAGTTCTTC
TRBV30	NA	NA	TRBJ1-1	CAWRPVDAEAFF	TGTGCCTGGCGCCCAGTGGATGCAGAAGCTTTCTTT
TRBV9	NA	NA	TRBJ2-7	CASSVGAGLNYEQYF	TGTGCCAGCAGCGTAGGCGCGGGGCTAAATTACGAGCAGTACTTC
TRBV19	NA	NA	TRBJ1-2	CASSTAGGYTF	TGTGCCAGTAGTACGGCGGGCGGCTACACCTTC
TRBV11-2	NA	NA	TRBJ2-5	CASSLVWDQETQYF	TGTGCCAGCAGCTTAGTCTGGGATCAAGAGACCCAGTACTTC
TRBV5-6	NA	NA	TRBJ1-2	CASSLFGDPYGYTF	TGTGCCAGCAGCCTATTCGGGGACCCGTATGGCTACACCTTC
TRBV18	NA	TRBD1	TRBJ2-5	CASSPTGGKETQYF	TGTGCCAGCTCACCGACAGGGGGAAAGGAGACCCAGTACTTC
TRBV4-1	NA	TRBD1	TRBJ1-1	CASSQSPQGGSTEAFF	TGCGCCAGCAGCCAATCACCCCAGGGGGGGAGTACTGAAGCTTTCTTT
TRBV15	NA	NA	TRBJ1-2	CATSLEVSYGYTF	TGTGCCACCAGCTTAGAGGTGAGCTATGGCTACACCTTC
TRBV7-3	NA	NA	TRBJ2-3	CASSLSPGADTQYF	TGTGCCAGCAGCTTATCTCCGGGAGCAGATACGCAGTATTTT
TRBV25-1	NA	NA	TRBJ1-2	CASSETGTTFYGYTF	TGTGCCAGCAGTGAGACCGGGACGACTTTCTATGGCTACACCTTC
TRBV28	NA	NA	TRBJ1-5	CASSRSVNQPQHF	TGTGCCAGCAGCCGATCCGTAAATCAGCCCCAGCATTTT